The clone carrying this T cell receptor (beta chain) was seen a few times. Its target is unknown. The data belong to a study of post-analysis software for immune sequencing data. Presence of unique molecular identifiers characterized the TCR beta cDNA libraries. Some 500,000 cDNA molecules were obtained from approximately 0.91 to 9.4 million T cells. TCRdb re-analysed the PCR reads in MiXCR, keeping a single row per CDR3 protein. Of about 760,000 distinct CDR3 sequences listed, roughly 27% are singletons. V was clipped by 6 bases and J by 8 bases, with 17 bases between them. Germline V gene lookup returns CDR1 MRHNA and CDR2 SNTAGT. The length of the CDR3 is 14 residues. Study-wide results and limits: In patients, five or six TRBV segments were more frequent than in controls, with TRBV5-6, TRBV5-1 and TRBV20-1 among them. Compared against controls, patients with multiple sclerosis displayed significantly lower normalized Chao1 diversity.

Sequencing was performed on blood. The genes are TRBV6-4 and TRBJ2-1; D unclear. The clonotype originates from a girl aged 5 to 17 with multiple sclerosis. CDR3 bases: TGTGCCAGCAGCCACACGAAAGCTAGACATGAGCAGTTCTTC. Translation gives CASSHTKARHEQFF.